This T cell receptor beta chain was sequenced for a study of control samples from healthy donors and cancer patients. This clone has just a few counts. Trimming removed 4 bases from V and 5 bases from J; junction bases left unmatched: 7. There are 15 residues in the CDR3. Germline V gene data show CDR1 as MNHEY and CDR2 as SVGEGT. This table comes from immunoSEQ multiplex PCR, and its TCRdb copy is limited to in-frame clones, with some not included. The sample consists of some 67,000 clones, approximately 87% of them appearing once. Sequenced material: PBMCs. V is TRBV6-2 or TRBV6-3 and J is TRBJ1-2; 10 bases fit TRBD1. This sequence originates from a woman in her fifties or sixties with head and neck cancer. CDR3 loop: CASSSRTGGKYGYTF. In DNA form, the CDR3 reads TGTGCCAGCAGTTCCAGGACAGGGGGAAAATATGGCTACACCTTC.